This TCR beta chain was identified during a study of blood T cell repertoires in COVID-19. Germline CDR1 and CDR2: SGHRS and YFSETQ. With V trimmed by 4 bases and J by 3 bases, 10 bases remained unmatched. The CDR3 consists of 16 residues. Sequencing was performed with immunoSEQ multiplex PCR; in TCRdb, only in-frame clones are kept and a portion is missing. Among 25,000 to 40,000 clones listed, 70% to 90% were seen once. V gene TRBV5-1 combines with J gene TRBJ1-2; 9 bases agree with TRBD1. The sequence was obtained from a man between 65 and 85 years old with active COVID-19. The specimen was peripheral blood. CDR3 bases: TGCGCCAGCAGCCCGGGACAGGGACCTCTATACTATGGCTACACCTTC. Translation: CASSPGQGPLYYGYTF.